The next 20 T cell receptor beta chains were all read from a single sample in a study of blood T cell repertoires in COVID-19. Generated by immunoSEQ multiplex PCR, the TCRdb table keeps only in-frame clones and is missing some. This sample has 200,000 or so clones, with about 88% found just once. The specimen was peripheral blood. These receptors were collected from a woman aged 60-75 years with acute or convalescent COVID-19.

This clone was observed a handful of times. V usage is TRBV6-5 and J usage is TRBJ1-4; 7 bases map to TRBD1. The CDR3 length is 12 residues. Germline V gives CDR1 MNHEY, CDR2 SVGAGI. Losses at the gene ends were 5 bases for V and 12 bases for J; bases not matched to a gene: 6. CDR3 nucleotides: TGTGCCAGCAGTCGCTGGACAGGTGAACTGTTTTTT. Protein: CASSRWTGELFF.

J is TRBJ2-7 and V is TRBV7-9, with a possible D match to TRBD2 (6 bases). Trimming took off 1 base at V and 2 bases at J, with 15 bases between the two ends. Germline V gives CDR1 SEHNR, CDR2 FQNEAQ (reference sequence). This CDR3 has 16 amino acids. CDR3 sequence: CASSLGDGGVAYEQYF. CDR3 bases: TGTGCCAGCAGCTTAGGGGATGGCGGGGTTGCCTACGAGCAGTACTTC.

V and J are TRBV16 and TRBJ2-7; D may be TRBD2 (7 bases). The germline gives CDR1 KGHSY, CDR2 FQNENV. Between the trimmed V and J ends, which lost 0 bases and 2 bases, there was a span of 11 bases. The CDR3 totals 15 residues. CDR3 in DNA: TGTGCCAGCAGCCAATCGGGGGGGGGCACCTACGAGCAGTACTTC. It is translated as CASSQSGGGTYEQYF.

With regard to this clone: The sample holds other DNA sequences that translate to the same CDR3. V is TRBV9 and J is TRBJ2-5, with D perhaps TRBD2 (5 bases). This CDR3 is built from 13 residues. The V gene's germline CDR1 is SGDLS and CDR2 YYNGEE. The V and J ends lost 0 bases and 7 bases respectively, with 10 bases between them. CDR3 nucleotide sequence: TGTGCCAGCAGCGTAGCCGTTGAGGGGACCCAGTACTTC. It codes for CASSVAVEGTQYF.

V gene TRBV7-3 combines with J gene TRBJ2-6, with 8 nucleotides matching TRBD1. The germline V gene encodes CDR1 SGHTA and CDR2 FQGTGA. The junction had 10 bases not matched to a gene; V was cut back by 4 bases and J by 2 bases. This CDR3 is built from 18 residues. CDR3 amino acids: CASSSRGPIVAGANVLTF. The CDR3 region has the DNA TGTGCCAGCAGCTCCAGGGGGCCAATTGTCGCTGGGGCCAACGTCCTGACTTTC.

The chain combines TRBV27 with TRBJ2-3, with TRBD2 identical over 10 bases. V lost 2 bases to trimming and J lost 3 bases; unmatched junction nucleotides: 11. The CDR3 runs 18 residues. The germline V gene has CDR1 MNHEY and CDR2 SMNVEV (reference sequence). The CDR3 region has the DNA TGTGCCAGCAGTTTAGCTAGCGGGAGCGGATCGTTGACAGATACGCAGTATTTT. The encoded protein is CASSLASGSGSLTDTQYF.

This clone appeared a single time. This sequence joins TRBV7-9 and TRBJ1-2; TRBD1 is a possible D gene (5 bases). The CDR3 sequence is 14 residues long. Germline loops: CDR1 SEHNR, CDR2 FQNEAQ (reference sequence). V was trimmed by 5 bases and J by 0 bases, leaving 10 bases between them. The CDR3 bases are TGTGCCAGCAGCGGCCGGGGGGCTAACTATGGCTACACCTTC. Protein: CASSGRGANYGYTF.

The rearrangement uses TRBV5-1 and TRBJ2-3, with 11 bases identical to TRBD2. Unmatched junction bases numbered 3, after V lost 1 base and J lost 2 bases. The CDR3 extends over 16 amino acids. Germline assignment: CDR1 SGHRS and CDR2 YFSETQ. The CDR3 region is CASSLKTSGNTDTQYF. CDR3 bases: TGCGCCAGCAGCTTGAAGACTAGCGGGAACACAGATACGCAGTATTTT.

The chain has TRBV5-1 and TRBJ2-1, with 14 bases identical to TRBD2. Trimming at V came to 7 bases and at J to 9 bases, leaving 6 bases not matched to a gene. In germline, CDR1 is SGHRS, CDR2 YFSETQ. The CDR3 has 14 residues. In DNA, the CDR3 is TGCGCCAGCGCTGGGACTAGCGGGGGCAGTGAGCAGTTCTTC. Amino acids: CASAGTSGGSEQFF.

CDR3 region: CASSEDRGSYEQYF. DNA of the CDR3: TGTGCCAGCAGTGAGGACAGGGGAAGCTACGAGCAGTACTTC. The V gene is TRBV28, the J gene TRBJ2-7, with 9 nucleotides matching TRBD1. With 5 bases clipped from V and 3 bases from J, the junction kept 5 bases outside the gene matches. This CDR3 has 14 residues. From germline, CDR1 is MDHEN and CDR2 SYDVKM.

The table lists this clone with a count of one. This rearrangement joins TRBV6-5 to TRBJ1-2; tentative D call: TRBD1 (6 bases). The CDR3 contains 14 residues. Germline V gene data show CDR1 as MNHEY and CDR2 as SVGAGI. Trimming took off 5 bases at V and 6 bases at J, with 16 bases between the two ends. Written as DNA, the CDR3 is TGTGCCAGCAGTCGTAGGCCGGACAGCCATGGCTACACCTTC. The encoded protein is CASSRRPDSHGYTF.

The chain uses TRBV2 and TRBJ2-5, with TRBD1 matching 7 bases. The CDR3 is made up of 16 amino acids. The germline V gene has CDR1 SNHLY and CDR2 FYNNEI. V lost 5 bases and J lost 5; bases outside the gene matches: 14. The CDR3 nucleotides are TGTGCCAGCAGTCCTCTCCCTGGGACAGTTGGGGAGACCCAGTACTTC. Translating gives CASSPLPGTVGETQYF.

This clone occurred once. This chain uses TRBV5-1 with TRBJ1-4, with a possible D match to TRBD1 (5 bases). CDR3 size: 13 residues. The V and J ends lost 9 bases and 4 bases respectively, with 13 bases between them. Germline V gene sequence: CDR1 SGHRS, CDR2 YFSETQ. The CDR3 protein is CATSQGNNEKLFF. Here the CDR3 DNA reads TGCGCCACCTCCCAGGGAAATAATGAAAAACTGTTTTTT.

This clone was seen just once. The V and J genes are TRBV30 and TRBJ1-6; D not resolved. The germline V gene has CDR1 GTSNPN and CDR2 SVGIG (reference sequence). The CDR3 spans 13 residues. The V gene lost 2 bases and the J gene lost 9 bases, with 11 bases spanning the gap. The CDR3 sequence: CAWSPSGSSPLHF. The DNA of the CDR3 is TGTGCCTGGAGTCCCTCAGGAAGTTCACCCCTCCACTTT. Filled out from reference TRBV30 and TRBJ1-6, the complete variable domain reads SQTIHQWPATLVQPVGSPLSLECTVEGTSNPNLYWYRQAAGRGLQLLFYSVGIGQISSEVPQNLSASRPQDRQFILSSKKLLLSDSGFYLCAWSPSGSSPLHFGNGTRLTVT.

This chain connects TRBV7-9 to TRBJ2-5, with TRBD2 matching 7 bases. The CDR3 is 16 amino acids. Germline assignment: CDR1 SEHNR and CDR2 FQNEAQ (reference sequence). J lost 3 bases, V lost 0 bases, and 7 bases had no gene match. The CDR3: CASSLAPSGGEETQYF. The CDR3 DNA is TGTGCCAGCAGCTTAGCGCCTAGCGGAGGGGAAGAGACCCAGTACTTC.

This chain's CDR3 is CASSTVGQGNYGYTF. CDR3 nucleotide sequence: TGTGCCAGCAGTACCGTTGGACAGGGGAACTATGGCTACACCTTC. The chain employs TRBV28 and TRBJ1-2, with 9 bases aligning to TRBD1. Trimming removed 5 bases from V and 2 bases from J; junction bases left unmatched: 6. This CDR3 comprises 15 residues. The germline V gene has CDR1 MDHEN and CDR2 SYDVKM.

V gene TRBV5-5 combines with J gene TRBJ1-1; D is unresolved. The ends were cut back, 4 bases at V and 4 bases at J, with 14 bases in the middle. The germline CDR1 and CDR2 sequences are SGHKS and YYEKEE (reference sequence). The CDR3 consists of 14 residues. The CDR3 DNA reads TGTGCCAGCAGCCTTTTACTTGGGAGCACTGAAGCTTTCTTT. Its translation: CASSLLLGSTEAFF.

The V call is TRBV19, the J call TRBJ2-2; 7 positions match TRBD1. This CDR3 spans 16 amino acids. V gave up 6 bases and J gave up 4 bases; unmatched junction bases: 11. Germline CDR1 reads LNHDA; CDR2 reads SQIVND (reference sequence). The CDR3, as DNA: TGTGCCAGTAGAACTCTTCAGGGGGATAGCACCGGGGAGCTGTTTTTT. Translation gives CASRTLQGDSTGELFF. Supplemented by reference TRBV19 and TRBJ2-2, the full variable domain reads DGGITQSPKYLFRKEGQNVTLSCEQNLNHDAMYWYRQDPGQGLRLIYYSQIVNDFQKGDIAEGYSVSREKKESFPLTVTSAQKNPTAFYLCASRTLQGDSTGELFFGEGSRLTVL.

CDR3 bases: TGTGCCAGCAGCGTACAGGGGGCAGGATCACCCCTCCACTTT. Translating gives CASSVQGAGSPLHF. V is TRBV3-1 (or the pseudogene TRBV3-2) and J is TRBJ1-6; TRBD1 agrees at 9 bases. Germline V gives CDR1 LGHDT, CDR2 YNNKEL (reference sequence). The length of the CDR3 is 14 residues. J was trimmed by 10 bases and V by 5 bases; bases with no gene match: 6.

The chain joins TRBV18 to TRBJ1-2, with 10 bases matching TRBD1. Germline V gene sequence: CDR1 KGHSH, CDR2 LQKENI. Germline trimming cut 5 bases from V and 5 bases from J; bases unmatched to any gene: 2. CDR3 length: 13 amino acids. This CDR3 reads CASSGQGGYGYTF. CDR3 nucleotide sequence: TGTGCCAGCTCAGGACAGGGGGGATATGGCTACACCTTC.